This TCR beta chain was sequenced during a study of T cells in women clearing cervical HPV infection. Across the study: Case blood was drawn a median approximately 150 days after lesion detection. Notes on the study in general: Richness plus V gene abundances separated cases from controls with AUC around 0.79. Repertoire richness, not evenness, was significantly elevated in CIN3+ cases versus controls.

A note on this clone: The target antigen is unknown.

immunoSEQ multiplex PCR used an average of approximately 1,300 ng genomic DNA. Clones were sequenced by immunoSEQ multiplex PCR, and TCRdb holds only the in-frame ones, with some missing. This sample contains nearly 35,000 clones. Sequencing was carried out using blood buffy coat. The clonotype comes from a woman aged 18-69 years with a cervical HPV16 infection that either progressed to CIN3+ or cleared (not recorded which).

This chain's CDR3 is CASRTDFGPQHF. The DNA read from the CDR3 is TGTGCCAGCCGGACTGACTTTGGGCCC. V usage is TRBV2 and J usage is TRBJ1-5; no firm D call. The read finishes 3 residues shy of the CDR3 end, and the germline J gene is used to complete it. Trimming took 8 bases from V and 9 from J, leaving 14 bases between them. CDR3 length: 12 amino acids. Looked up from germline, CDR1 is SNHLY and CDR2 is FYNNEI.